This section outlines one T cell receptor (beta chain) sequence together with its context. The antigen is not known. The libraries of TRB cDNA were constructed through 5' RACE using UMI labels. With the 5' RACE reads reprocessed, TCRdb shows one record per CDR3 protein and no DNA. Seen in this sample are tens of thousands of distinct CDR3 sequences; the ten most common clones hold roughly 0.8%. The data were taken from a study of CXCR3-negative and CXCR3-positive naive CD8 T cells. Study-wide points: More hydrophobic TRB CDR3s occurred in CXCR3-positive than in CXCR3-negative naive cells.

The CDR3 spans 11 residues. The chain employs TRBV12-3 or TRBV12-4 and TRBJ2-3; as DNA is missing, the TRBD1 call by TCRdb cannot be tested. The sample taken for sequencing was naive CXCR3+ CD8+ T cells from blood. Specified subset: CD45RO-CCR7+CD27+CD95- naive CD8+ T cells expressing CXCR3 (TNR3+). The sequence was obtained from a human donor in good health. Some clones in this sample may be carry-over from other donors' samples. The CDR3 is CASRLGGLQYF.